A single sample gave rise to the 31 T cell receptor beta chains below, sequenced in a study of T cell clusters in autoimmune cytopenias. Multiplex touch-down PCR amplified TRB using TRB-A and TRB-B pools in one tube. TCRdb re-called the multiplex PCR reads; every CDR3 protein appears as one record, without DNA. The listing records more than 12,000 distinct CDR3 sequences. TRB amplification used approximately 250 ng of peripheral blood genomic DNA. Sequencing used peripheral blood. All receptors derive from a human donor with an autoimmune cytopenia or autoimmune hepatitis (not recorded which).

The rearrangement joins TRBV5-6 to TRBJ2-5; the D gene TCRdb calls, TRBD2, cannot be checked with no DNA. CDR3 length: 15 residues. Per germline, CDR1 SGHDT and CDR2 YYEEEE. CDR3 region: CASSFEGRKQETQYF.

This clonotype shows up as medium-sized by frequency. The chain carries TRBV29-1 and TRBJ2-1; checking the TCRdb D call of TRBD1 is not possible without DNA. This CDR3 is built from 14 residues. The germline gives CDR1 SQVTM, CDR2 ANQGSEA. This CDR3 is CSVLDRRTYNEQFF.

The J gene is TRBJ2-5, the V gene TRBV5-4; TCRdb's assignment of TRBD1 cannot be checked, as there is no DNA. From germline, CDR1 is SGHNT and CDR2 YYREEE (reference sequence). The CDR3 extends over 13 amino acids. CDR3 sequence: CASSSRAPNAQYF.

The CDR3 region is CSAIRLAGGTTDTQYF. The V call is TRBV20-1, the J call TRBJ2-3; TCRdb designates TRBD2, a call that cannot be tested without DNA. Per the germline V gene, CDR1 is DFQATT and CDR2 is SNEGSKA (reference sequence). This CDR3 is 16 amino acids long.

Judged by frequency, this clonotype is medium-sized. This chain links TRBV29-1 with TRBJ2-7; the D gene TCRdb calls, TRBD1, cannot be checked with no DNA. This CDR3 is 13 amino acids long. Germline V gene lookup returns CDR1 SQVTM and CDR2 ANQGSEA. This chain's CDR3 is CSVSGAASYEQYF.

This clonotype is deemed medium-sized by its frequency. The V and J genes are TRBV29-1 and TRBJ2-7; TCRdb names TRBD1, which stays unverified in the absence of DNA. CDR3 length equals 14 residues. Germline V lookup: CDR1 SQVTM, CDR2 ANQGSEA. CDR3 region: CSVVGQGVPYEQYF.

The chain links TRBV12-3 or TRBV12-4 to TRBJ1-1. This CDR3 comprises 17 residues. This chain's CDR3 is CASSEVRSGFMNTEAFF.

This clonotype shows up as medium-sized by frequency. The chain recombines TRBV30 with TRBJ2-3; TCRdb designates TRBD1, a call that cannot be tested without DNA. CDR1 is GTSNPN, CDR2 SVGIG, per germline (reference sequence). There are 14 residues in the CDR3. Here the CDR3 reads CAWSPGQGTDTQYF.

This clonotype is labeled medium-sized based on frequency. This CDR3 is CASSYASGETDTQYF. The chain combines TRBV6-5 with TRBJ2-3. The CDR3 has 15 amino acids. Looked up from germline, CDR1 is MNHEY and CDR2 is SVGAGI.

The rearrangement uses TRBV19 and TRBJ1-2. This CDR3 region has 12 residues. Per the germline V gene, CDR1 is LNHDA and CDR2 is SQIVND (reference sequence). CDR3 amino acids: CASTLNRYGYTF.

This clonotype is medium-sized (0.01 to 0.1%) by frequency. The chain uses TRBV30 and TRBJ2-3. Per the germline V gene, CDR1 is GTSNPN and CDR2 is SVGIG (reference sequence). CDR3 length: 15 residues. This CDR3 is CAWSAQSSAGDTQYF.

V and J are TRBV27 and TRBJ1-5; TCRdb's D call of TRBD1 is untestable without DNA. Per the germline V gene, CDR1 is MNHEY and CDR2 is SMNVEV (reference sequence). The CDR3 is made up of 15 amino acids. The CDR3: CASSLSRGRDQPQHF.

This chain uses TRBV30 with TRBJ1-2; TCRdb designates TRBD1, a call that cannot be tested without DNA. The germline V gene encodes CDR1 GTSNPN and CDR2 SVGIG (reference sequence). This CDR3 spans 12 amino acids. CDR3 loop: CAWSPPGGGYTF.

V and J are TRBV15 and TRBJ1-6; the TRBD1 assignment by TCRdb is unverifiable without DNA. Per germline, CDR1 LNHNV and CDR2 YYDKDF (reference sequence). The CDR3 covers 15 residues. This CDR3 reads CATRLTGLGNSPLHF.

This rearrangement joins TRBV12-3 or TRBV12-4 to TRBJ1-2; lacking DNA, the TRBD1 call made by TCRdb goes unchecked. The CDR3 is 14 amino acids. The CDR3 region is CASSRVGDRDGYTF.

V gene TRBV5-1 combines with J gene TRBJ2-3; TCRdb's D call of TRBD2 is untestable without DNA. Germline CDR1 and CDR2: SGHRS and YFSETQ. CDR3 length: 14 residues. CDR3 amino acids: CASSGGLAGNTQYF.

V gene TRBV27 combines with J gene TRBJ2-7. CDR3 length: 15 residues. Germline V gene data show CDR1 as MNHEY and CDR2 as SMNVEV (reference sequence). The CDR3 reads CASSFSNRGLYEQYF.

This clonotype is identified as medium-sized (0.01 to 0.1%) from frequency. CDR3 region: CSVGGGYGYTF. The V gene is TRBV29-1, the J gene TRBJ1-2; without DNA, the TCRdb call of TRBD1 cannot be checked. CDR1 and CDR2 from the germline V gene are SQVTM and ANQGSEA. The CDR3 totals 11 residues.

The rearrangement links TRBV11-1 to TRBJ2-3. CDR3 length: 13 amino acids. Germline V gene lookup returns CDR1 SGHAT and CDR2 FQDESV (reference sequence). The CDR3 protein is CASSQVTGDTQYF.

The rearrangement links TRBV11-1 to TRBJ1-1. The V gene's germline CDR1 is SGHAT and CDR2 FQDESV (reference sequence). The CDR3 extends over 14 amino acids. CDR3 sequence reads: CASSLGEVHNEAFF. Drawing the rest from reference TRBV11-1 and TRBJ1-1, the complete variable domain is EAEVAQSPRYKITEKSQAVAFWCDPISGHATLYWYRQILGQGPELLVQFQDESVVDDSQLPKDRFSAERLKGVDSTLKIQPAELGDSAMYLCASSLGEVHNEAFFGQGTRLTVV.

The V call is TRBV19, the J call TRBJ1-1. The CDR3 sequence is 15 residues long. Germline V CDR1 and CDR2: LNHDA, SQIVND (reference sequence). This CDR3 reads CASSSSGLTNTEAFF.

The chain recombines TRBV6-5 with TRBJ2-2. The germline CDR1 and CDR2 sequences are MNHEY and SVGAGI. This CDR3 spans 13 amino acids. CDR3: CASSVREGGELFF.

Judged by frequency, this clonotype is medium-sized. V gene TRBV29-1 combines with J gene TRBJ1-1; the TCRdb D gene call, TRBD1, has no DNA to confirm it. The length of the CDR3 is 14 residues. Germline V lookup: CDR1 SQVTM, CDR2 ANQGSEA. CDR3 loop: CSGGTGAGNTEAFF. The full variable domain, with the rest looked up from reference TRBV29-1 and TRBJ1-1, is SAVISQKPSRDICQRGTSLTIQCQVDSQVTMMFWYRQQPGQSLTLIATANQGSEATYESGFVIDKFPISRPNLTFSTLTVSNMSPEDSSIYLCSGGTGAGNTEAFFGQGTRLTVV.

This clonotype shows up as medium-sized (0.01 to 0.1%) by frequency. The chain combines TRBV29-1 with TRBJ2-5; there is no DNA to check the TCRdb D call of TRBD2. This CDR3 has 14 residues. Germline-derived CDR1 and CDR2 are SQVTM and ANQGSEA. The CDR3 reads CSVVGGDFQETQYF.

This sequence joins TRBV6-5 and TRBJ1-2; TCRdb's D call, TRBD1, is unchecked because there is no DNA. Germline values: CDR1 MNHEY, CDR2 SVGAGI. The CDR3 contains 13 residues. CDR3 amino acids: CASSYGQGAGVTF.

This rearrangement joins TRBV6-1 to TRBJ2-1; as DNA is missing, the TRBD1 call by TCRdb cannot be tested. The CDR3 has 14 residues. The germline gives CDR1 MNHNS, CDR2 SASEGT. The CDR3 loop is CASSGQNYYNEQFF.

The chain links TRBV19 to TRBJ1-3; there is no DNA to check the TCRdb D call of TRBD1. The CDR3 is made up of 15 amino acids. Germline assignment: CDR1 LNHDA and CDR2 SQIVND (reference sequence). The CDR3 here is CASSIGDRGRNTIYF.

This sequence joins TRBV15 and TRBJ1-2; the TCRdb call, TRBD1, lacks DNA for checking. Germline V gives CDR1 LNHNV, CDR2 YYDKDF (reference sequence). CDR3 size: 14 residues. CDR3 sequence reads: CATRQTGDPYGYTF.

V usage is TRBV19 and J usage is TRBJ2-7; the TRBD1 assignment by TCRdb is unverifiable without DNA. Per germline, CDR1 LNHDA and CDR2 SQIVND (reference sequence). The CDR3 is 15 amino acids. CDR3 sequence: CASSIRGQGSNEQYF.

The chain uses TRBV27 and TRBJ2-7. This CDR3 contains 13 residues. Looked up from germline, CDR1 is MNHEY and CDR2 is SMNVEV (reference sequence). The CDR3 reads CASSLKGSGEQYF.

J is TRBJ1-2 and V is TRBV19; the TRBD1 assignment by TCRdb is unverifiable without DNA. CDR3 length: 14 amino acids. Germline CDR1 LNHDA, CDR2 SQIVND (reference sequence). The CDR3 is CASSHTAGGSGYTF.